Each of the 30 T cell receptor beta chains below was sequenced from the same sample in a study of T cell responses to AZD1222 COVID-19 vaccine. TCRdb's copy holds only in-frame clones and misses some; the assay was immunoSEQ multiplex PCR. The sample contains more than 100,000 clones, around 87% of which appear only once. The starting material was peripheral blood, obtained 28 days after the second AZD1222 dose. Receptor source: an adult who received the AZD1222 COVID-19 vaccine.

V is TRBV23-1 and J is TRBJ2-7; a weak D match, TRBD1 (6 bases). TRBV23-1 is identified as an open reading frame with a role that is uncertain. This CDR3 spans 15 amino acids. V was pared by 4 bases and J by 2 bases, with 15 bases between. The CDR3 loop reads CASSPGVSLTYEQYF. As DNA, the CDR3 is TGCGCCAGCAGTCCAGGGGTCTCGCTAACCTACGAGCAGTACTTC.

The chain uses TRBV9 and TRBJ1-1; D is ambiguous. CDR3 size: 13 residues. Trimming took 0 bases from V and 1 from J, leaving 4 bases between them. Germline CDR1 SGDLS, CDR2 YYNGEE. CDR3 DNA: TGTGCCAGCAGCGTAGCCCGGAACACTGAAGCTTTCTTT. Its protein is CASSVARNTEAFF.

This clone was seen more than once but under ten times. The rearrangement uses TRBV14 and TRBJ2-7, with D perhaps assigned TRBD1 or TRBD2 (5 bases each). V was pared by 3 bases and J by 2 bases, with 14 bases between. Germline V gene data show CDR1 as SGHDN and CDR2 as FVKESK. This CDR3 region has 15 residues. CDR3 DNA: TGTGCCAGCAGCCATAAATGGGGGAGAACCTACGAGCAGTACTTC. Amino acid sequence: CASSHKWGRTYEQYF.

The gene calls are TRBV3-1 (or the pseudogene TRBV3-2) and TRBJ2-1; TRBD2 agrees at 7 bases. CDR3 length: 16 amino acids. Germline V gives CDR1 LGHDT, CDR2 YNNKEL (reference sequence). With V trimmed by 3 bases and J by 6 bases, 11 bases remained unmatched. The CDR3: CASSQGGTPRRNEQFF. The DNA for the CDR3 is TGTGCCAGCAGCCAGGGAGGGACGCCGAGGCGCAATGAGCAGTTCTTC.

The rearrangement uses TRBV27 and TRBJ2-1; possible D gene TRBD1, 6 bases. The germline V and J ends were trimmed by 5 bases and 4 bases, with 12 bases remaining between them. The CDR3 totals 14 residues. Germline loops: CDR1 MNHEY, CDR2 SMNVEV (reference sequence). CDR3 in amino acids: CASSGTSPYNEQFF. The CDR3 DNA follows: TGTGCCAGCAGTGGGACATCCCCTTACAATGAGCAGTTCTTC.

The DNA for the CDR3 is TGTGCCAGCAGACCCGGGACTAGCGGGTTTAATGAGCAGTTCTTC. This gives the protein CASRPGTSGFNEQFF. J is TRBJ2-1 and V is TRBV27, with 12 bases lining up with TRBD2. V trimming: 6 bases; J trimming: 7 bases; junction bases outside the gene matches: 7. The CDR3 length is 15 residues. CDR1 and CDR2 from the germline V gene are MNHEY and SMNVEV (reference sequence).

Turning to this clone: A much larger clonotype is one base distant, so this may be a read error. This chain joins TRBV4-2 and TRBJ1-2, with 9 bases matching TRBD1. Germline loops: CDR1 LGHNA, CDR2 YNFKEQ. V lost 2 bases to trimming and J lost 4 bases; unmatched junction nucleotides: 8. This CDR3 contains 16 residues. CDR3 region: CASSQYIATGGYGYTF. The DNA of the CDR3 is TGTGCCAGCAGCCAATATATCGCGACAGGGGGCTATGGCTACACCTTC.

CDR3 loop: CASSQDSPLHF. In DNA, the CDR3 is TGTGCCAGCAGCCAGGATTCACCCCTCCACTTT. The chain has TRBV6-1 and TRBJ1-6; D unresolved. Germline V gene data show CDR1 as MNHNS and CDR2 as SASEGT. The CDR3 spans 11 residues. The V gene lost 6 bases and the J gene lost 8 bases, with 5 bases spanning the gap.

The gene calls are TRBV6-6 and TRBJ2-5, with a weak D call TRBD2 (6 bases). Trimming left V 6 bases short and J 5 bases short, with 16 bases between. There are 14 residues in the CDR3. Per germline, CDR1 MNHNY and CDR2 SVGAGI (reference sequence). The CDR3: CASSLGGGAETQYF. CDR3 DNA sequence: TGTGCCAGCAGCCTCGGGGGTGGGGCGGAGACCCAGTACTTC.

The rearrangement joins TRBV10-3 to TRBJ1-5, with D possibly TRBD1 on 5 matching bases. CDR3 size: 15 residues. Trimming shortened V by 0 bases and J by 4 bases, and 10 bases separated the two germline ends. Germline V gene data show CDR1 as ENHRY and CDR2 as SYGVKD. The CDR3 protein is CAISESMGGNQPQHF. The CDR3 coding sequence is TGTGCCATCAGTGAGTCGATGGGGGGGAATCAGCCCCAGCATTTT.

This clone was observed a single time. The chain recombines TRBV5-4 with TRBJ2-3; D unclear. CDR3 length equals 15 residues. CDR1 is SGHNT and CDR2 is YYREEE in the germline V gene (reference sequence). The V and J ends lost 0 bases and 2 bases respectively, with 10 bases between them. The CDR3 nucleotides read TGTGCCAGCAGCTTGGAGGTGGGGAACACAGATACGCAGTATTTT. Its translation is CASSLEVGNTDTQYF.

V is TRBV7-2 and J is TRBJ1-1, with 8 bases lining up with TRBD1. This CDR3 is 15 amino acids long. Germline V gene lookup returns CDR1 SGHTA and CDR2 FQGNSA. J gave up 5 bases and V 5 bases, and 10 bases lay outside the gene matches. The CDR3: CASSSLGQGRTEAFF. The CDR3 coding sequence is TGTGCCAGCAGCAGCCTCGGACAGGGAAGAACTGAAGCTTTCTTT.

The chain links TRBV27 to TRBJ1-4; D unresolved. The CDR3 length is 15 residues. Germline CDR1 reads MNHEY; CDR2 reads SMNVEV (reference sequence). V lost 2 bases, J lost 2 bases, and 9 bases lay in between. CDR3 amino acids: CASSLRRRTNEKLFF. The CDR3 DNA reads TGTGCCAGCAGTTTAAGGCGGAGGACTAATGAAAAACTGTTTTTT. Drawing the rest from reference TRBV27 and TRBJ1-4, the complete variable domain is EAQVTQNPRYLITVTGKKLTVTCSQNMNHEYMSWYRQDPGLGLRQIYYSMNVEVTDKGDVPEGYKVSRKEKRNFPLILESPSPNQTSLYFCASSLRRRTNEKLFFGSGTQLSVL.

The V and J genes are TRBV18 and TRBJ2-7; 11 nucleotides agree with TRBD2. This CDR3 comprises 16 residues. Trimming took 3 bases from V and 6 from J; bases not matched to a gene: 10. Germline lookup yields CDR1 KGHSH and CDR2 LQKENI. The CDR3 sequence is CASSPESLAGGAEQYF. The DNA of the CDR3 is TGTGCCAGCTCACCTGAGTCGCTAGCGGGGGGCGCCGAGCAGTACTTC.

This clone has more than one count but fewer than ten. V and J are TRBV6-5 and TRBJ1-3; D is possibly TRBD1 (6 bases). Germline CDR1 and CDR2: MNHEY and SVGAGI. This CDR3 region has 15 residues. With 6 bases removed from V and 2 bases from J, the gap between germline ends came to 14 bases. CDR3 sequence (DNA): TGTGCCAGCAGACAAACAGGGAGAACTGGAAACACCATATATTTT. Translation gives CASRQTGRTGNTIYF.

This clone was detected only a few times. The gene calls are TRBV7-3 and TRBJ2-3; D is unresolved. The CDR3 has 13 amino acids. Germline V gives CDR1 SGHTA, CDR2 FQGTGA. Trimming cost V 3 bases and J 6 bases, with 10 bases left between them. In DNA form, the CDR3 reads TGTGCCAGCAGCTTCACCTTAGTGGATACGCAGTATTTT. Translated, it gives CASSFTLVDTQYF. The whole variable domain, remainder taken from reference TRBV7-3 and TRBJ2-3, is GAGVSQTPSNKVTEKGKYVELRCDPISGHTALYWYRQSLGQGPEFLIYFQGTGAADDSGLPNDRFFAVRPEGSVSTLKIQRTERGDSAVYLCASSFTLVDTQYFGPGTRLTVL.

The chain recombines TRBV7-9 with TRBJ1-3; TRBD1 is a possible D gene (5 bases). CDR1 is SEHNR and CDR2 is FQNEAQ in the germline V gene (reference sequence). Between the trimmed V and J ends, which lost 0 bases and 4 bases, there was a span of 10 bases. This CDR3 has 15 amino acids. The CDR3 bases are TGTGCCAGCAGCTTAGCGGGGGACCTCGGAAACACCATATATTTT. It specifies CASSLAGDLGNTIYF.

The CDR3 nucleotides are TGTGCCAGCAGTCTGCGGAGCACAGATACGCAGTATTTT. Residues: CASSLRSTDTQYF. The chain is built from TRBV13 and TRBJ2-3; D uncertain. The CDR3 sequence is 13 residues long. Germline assignment: CDR1 PRHDT and CDR2 FYEKMQ (reference sequence). Trimming pared 6 bases from V and 0 bases from J, leaving 7 bases between.

The genes are TRBV6-5 and TRBJ2-5; TRBD1 or TRBD2 may be the D gene (5 bases each). This CDR3 has 15 amino acids. Per germline, CDR1 MNHEY and CDR2 SVGAGI. V shed 6 bases and J shed 4 bases, with 18 bases lying between them. CDR3 sequence (DNA): TGTGCCAGCAGAACGGGGACCTCCCGGGGAGAGACCCAGTACTTC. This encodes CASRTGTSRGETQYF.

V and J are TRBV4-2 and TRBJ1-2; 7 bases line up with TRBD1. CDR3 size: 13 residues. Germline CDR1 reads LGHNA; CDR2 reads YNFKEQ. V shed 4 bases, J shed 5 bases, and the junction held 4 bases outside the gene matches. The DNA for the CDR3 is TGTGCCAGCAGCCTTACAGGGGAGTATGGCTACACCTTC. This codes for CASSLTGEYGYTF.

The rearrangement links TRBV4-3 to TRBJ2-1; D is uncertain. Germline-derived CDR1 and CDR2 are LGHNA and YSLEER. The CDR3 has 16 amino acids. V was pared by 0 bases and J by 12 bases, with 21 bases between. CDR3 sequence (DNA): TGCGCCAGCAGCCAAGATGAAGGTTTGCCCGATAAAGGGCAGTTCTTC. Its protein is CASSQDEGLPDKGQFF.

About this clone: Mismatch with germline at one junction end may stem from a read error. V usage is TRBV5-6 and J usage is TRBJ1-5, with D possibly being TRBD1 (6 bases). The CDR3 consists of 15 residues. The germline V gene encodes CDR1 SGHDT and CDR2 YYEEEE. The CDR3 is CARSLGGAAHQPQHF. DNA of the CDR3: TGTGCCCGCAGCTTGGGGGGGGCGGCTCATCAGCCCCAGCATTTT.

This clone was counted once. This chain joins TRBV28 and TRBJ2-7; no reliable D call. Trimming removed 6 bases at V and 5 bases at J, with 14 bases between. The CDR3 covers 13 residues. CDR1 MDHEN and CDR2 SYDVKM come from the germline V gene. CDR3 residues: CASSPPATHEQYF. CDR3 DNA: TGTGCCAGCAGCCCTCCCGCAACACACGAGCAGTACTTC.

The V and J genes are TRBV18 and TRBJ2-2; no firm D call. Germline V CDR1 and CDR2: KGHSH, LQKENI. The ends were cut back, 3 bases at V and 0 bases at J, with 14 bases in the middle. The CDR3 length is 17 residues. Here the CDR3 DNA reads TGTGCCAGCTCACCCCCCTTTGGTAGCTCGAACACCGGGGAGCTGTTTTTT. It codes for CASSPPFGSSNTGELFF.

The rearrangement links TRBV25-1 to TRBJ1-1; 10 bases line up with TRBD1. Germline trimming cut 7 bases from V and 8 bases from J; bases unmatched to any gene: 7. The V gene's germline CDR1 is MGHDK and CDR2 SYGVNS. The length of the CDR3 is 13 residues. The CDR3, as DNA: TGTGCCAGCACCCCGACAGGGGGCACGGAAGCTTTCTTT. Amino acids: CASTPTGGTEAFF.

The chain uses TRBV4-1 and TRBJ2-7; TRBD1 is a possible D gene (6 bases). CDR1 and CDR2 (germline): MGHRA, YSYEKL. V dropped 0 bases and J dropped 4 bases, with 13 bases sitting between them. CDR3 size: 15 residues. In DNA form, the CDR3 reads TGCGCCAGCAGCCAAGAAGGGCAGGGGCGGTACGAGCAGTACTTC. Translation: CASSQEGQGRYEQYF.

This clone was detected only once. This chain links TRBV5-1 with TRBJ1-3; D call uncertain. V was pared by 0 bases and J by 4 bases, with 11 bases between. From germline, CDR1 is SGHRS and CDR2 YFSETQ. The CDR3 loop spans 15 amino acids. CDR3 residues: CASSLALGSGNTIYF. In DNA, the CDR3 is TGCGCCAGCAGCTTGGCCCTAGGAAGCGGAAACACCATATATTTT.

The V gene is TRBV2, the J gene TRBJ2-1; D not resolved. The V end was cut by 10 bases, the J end by 6 bases, with 13 bases between. The germline gives CDR1 SNHLY, CDR2 FYNNEI. This CDR3 has 12 residues. The CDR3: CAIERVLNEQFF. The CDR3 DNA sequence: TGTGCCATAGAACGAGTACTCAATGAGCAGTTCTTC.

This rearrangement joins TRBV5-4 to TRBJ2-2; D unclear. Germline loops: CDR1 SGHNT, CDR2 YYREEE (reference sequence). V lost 0 bases and J lost 2, with 14 bases in between. The CDR3 runs 17 residues. The CDR3 DNA sequence: TGTGCCAGCAGCTTGGTGCCCTCCAAAATCAACACCGGGGAGCTGTTTTTT. It codes for CASSLVPSKINTGELFF.

This clone appeared once. J is TRBJ2-1 and V is TRBV5-1; D possibly matches TRBD1 or TRBD2 (5 bases each). Trimming shortened V by 2 bases and J by 7 bases, and 10 bases separated the two germline ends. This CDR3 comprises 13 residues. Germline assignment: CDR1 SGHRS and CDR2 YFSETQ. CDR3 protein: CASSFGGGNEQFF. The CDR3 coding sequence is TGCGCCAGCAGCTTTGGTGGGGGTAATGAGCAGTTCTTC.